What follows is one TCR beta chain and its context. There is no known antigen for this receptor. No qualities accompany the bases; no much larger clone lies one base away. These data come from a study of CD8 T cells in Susac syndrome (dated by TCRdb to between 2018 and 2021). Regarding the complete study: The study used repertoire sequencing to test whether antigen drove CD8+ T cell activation and differentiation in Susac syndrome. The investigation overall reported the following: The study acknowledged that relatively few individuals were included in the TCR sequencing and HLA analysis.

RNA was extracted using the RNeasy kit, and about 0.45 to 1 ug of the RNA was reverse transcribed with random hexamers. TCR beta CDR3 regions were amplified with the immunoSEQ multiplex PCR assay covering 54 Vbeta and 13 Jbeta segments. PCR amplification bias was corrected by using a synthetic template baseline for primer optimization and computational correction. On the study's bioinformatics: Reads were assigned to V, D and J genes according to IMGT and analyzed in immunoSEQ Analyzer, with only productive sequences retained. Clonality was computed as one minus Shannon entropy normalized by log2 of the number of productive unique sequences. For each patient and control, public and private clones were evaluated within the 100 most prevalent clones. A clone was defined as Susac-specific if it was absent from the healthy and MS cohorts, from roughly 1,000 published viral clones and from other ImmuneACCESS disease sequences. TCRdb passed the public sequencing reads through fastp at Q25 and MiXCR, retaining productive beta sequences. CDR3 protein sequences are deduplicated, and each keeps its most common genes and DNA. The V and J calls come from TCRdb's annotation, not from the publication. Recorded for this sample are around 150,000 distinct CDR3 sequences; approximately 92% of them occurred a single time. Over 0.11% of the sample belongs to the ten largest clones.

Peripheral blood CD8+ and CD4+ T cells from healthy donors, Susac syndrome patients and multiple sclerosis patients were profiled using high-throughput TCR beta sequencing. The healthy donors served as controls matched for age and sex. Bulk CD8+ and CD4+ T cells were purified magnetically by negative isolation, whereas CD8+ TEMRA cells were enriched by FACS. Blood was drawn into EDTA tubes, processed within 24 hours, and PBMCs were isolated by density gradient centrifugation. PBMCs intended for TCR sequencing were frozen in liquid nitrogen and were later thawed in a 37 degrees C water bath. The sorted or isolated CD4+, CD8+ and CD8+ TEMRA cells reached a purity of at least 90%. The CDR3 holds 14 amino acids from the cysteine to the phenylalanine. The entry retains the CDR3 DNA only, 42 bases that are in frame from base 1. The germline V and J ends show losses of 8 bases and 5 bases respectively, and no gene match explains 11 bases of the junction.

This clonotype originated in a human donor in good health. The sequenced sample consisted of CD4+ T cells from PBMCs. The receptor chain draws on TRBV12-3 or TRBV12-4 and TRBJ2-7, with 8 central nucleotides matching TRBD1. The bases are TGTGCCAGCCCCCCCCAGGGGGCCGGTCACGAGCAGTACTTC. Its protein is CASPPQGAGHEQYF.